This T cell receptor beta chain is from a study of T cell repertoires in cytomegalovirus infection. The overall study: Public signatures in TCR beta pointed to CMV infection and matching HLA type. Study outcomes and limitations: Predominance within the ex vivo response was attributable to HLA-C-restricted CMV-specific TCR beta clonotypes. Identification of carriers of CMV plus the relevant HLA was achieved through cumulative public TCR beta family frequency.

The CDR3 is 18 amino acids. Germline V lookup: CDR1 MGHRA, CDR2 YSYEKL. Regarding this clonotype: Its antigen is unknown. A read error may account for a junction end that differs from germline.

TCRdb passed the reads through MiXCR, listing each CDR3 protein once. The sample records 200,000 to 300,000 distinct CDR3 sequences, more than 9% being singletons. The chain carries TRBV4-1 and TRBJ1-6; D remains unclear. The sample taken for sequencing was PBMCs. The sequence was collected from a human donor in good health (CMV status not recorded). Some clones in this sample may be carry-over from other donors' samples. CDR3 sequence (DNA): TGTGCCAGCAGCCAAGATCCCCTAGGAAGGCTCCTTAATTCACCCCTCCACTTT. Amino acids: CASSQDPLGRLLNSPLHF.